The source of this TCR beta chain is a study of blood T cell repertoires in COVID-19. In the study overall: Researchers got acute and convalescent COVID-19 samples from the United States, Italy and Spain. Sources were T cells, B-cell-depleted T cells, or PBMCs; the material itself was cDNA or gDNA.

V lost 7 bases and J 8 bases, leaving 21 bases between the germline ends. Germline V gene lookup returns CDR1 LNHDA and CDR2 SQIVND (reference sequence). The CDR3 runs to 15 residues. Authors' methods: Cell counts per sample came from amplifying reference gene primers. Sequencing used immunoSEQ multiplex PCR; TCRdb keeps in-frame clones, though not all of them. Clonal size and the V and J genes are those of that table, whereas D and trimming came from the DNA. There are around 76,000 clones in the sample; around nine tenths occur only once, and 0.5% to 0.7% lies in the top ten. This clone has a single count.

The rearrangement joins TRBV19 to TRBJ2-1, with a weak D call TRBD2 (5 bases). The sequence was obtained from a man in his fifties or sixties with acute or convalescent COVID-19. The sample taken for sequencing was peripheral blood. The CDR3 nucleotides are TGTGCCAGTATGAGGGAGACCCCCACATCGGATGAGCAGTTCTTC. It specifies CASMRETPTSDEQFF.